The 7 T cell receptor beta chains in this list originate from one sample, sequenced in a study of breast tumors, draining lymph nodes, adjacent tissues. TCRdb re-derived calls from the multiplex PCR reads in MiXCR, one entry per CDR3 protein. The data show roughly 19,000 distinct CDR3 sequences, roughly 45% seen once. The sequencing sample was made of breast tumor tissue. These TCRs come from a female donor with breast cancer. Some clones in this sample may be carry-over from other donors' samples.

By proportion, this clonotype is medium-sized. The CDR3 protein is CASSTRGLNSPLHF. CDR3 coding DNA: TGTGCCAGCAGCACAAGGGGGCTGAATTCACCCCTCCACTTT. This chain uses TRBV5-6 with TRBJ1-6; 7 bases match TRBD1. Germline loops: CDR1 SGHDT, CDR2 YYEEEE. The CDR3 is 14 amino acids. J gave up 7 bases and V 4 bases, and 5 bases lay outside the gene matches.

Concerning this clonotype: A clone one base away is much larger, so this may be a read error. This chain connects TRBV27 to TRBJ2-4, with D possibly TRBD1 on 5 matching bases. The V gene's germline CDR1 is MNHEY and CDR2 SMNVEV (reference sequence). The CDR3 totals 11 residues. Trimming pared 5 bases from V and 7 bases from J, leaving 6 bases between. CDR3 sequence reads: CASSHRNIQYF. In nucleotides, the CDR3 is TGTGCCAGCAGTCACAGGAACATTCAGTACTTC.

The chain has TRBV29-1 and TRBJ2-5, with D uncertain. V lost 6 bases, J lost 5 bases, and 13 bases lay in between. The CDR3 is 12 residues long. Germline lookup yields CDR1 SQVTM and CDR2 ANQGSEA. The CDR3 DNA reads TGCAGCGTCGTCCTCTCTGGGGAGACCCAGTACTTC. Translating gives CSVVLSGETQYF.

Notes on this clonotype: Its ends do not fully match the called genes, so a read error is possible. J is TRBJ2-2 and V is TRBV4-3, with TRBD2 as a possible D gene (7 bases). The CDR3 has 16 amino acids. Per germline, CDR1 LGHNA and CDR2 YSLEER. Here the CDR3 DNA reads TGCGCCAGCAGCCCTAAGGGGGGGCCCCACACCGGGGAGTTGTTTTTT. This translates into CASSPKGGPHTGELFF.

Within the sample, this clonotype is medium-sized. This chain joins TRBV9 and TRBJ2-3; D gene unclear. Trimming removed 2 bases from V and 2 bases from J, with 9 bases in between. The CDR3 length is 14 residues. Germline V gives CDR1 SGDLS, CDR2 YYNGEE. The CDR3 sequence: CASSVDGFTDTQYF. The CDR3 DNA follows: TGTGCCAGCAGCGTGGACGGATTCACAGATACGCAGTATTTT.

Remarks on this clonotype: Germline is not matched at one junction end, which may reflect a read error. J is TRBJ2-2 and V is TRBV5-6; tentatively, D is TRBD2 (6 bases). Germline V gene sequence: CDR1 SGHDT, CDR2 YYEEEE. The CDR3 runs to 15 residues. The DNA of the CDR3 is TGTGCCAGCAGCCTAACGGGACCTCTAACCGGGGGGCTGTTTTTT. This codes for CASSLTGPLTGGLFF.

This clonotype was observed a handful of times. A much larger clone differs by one base, so this may be a read error. This chain uses TRBV19 with TRBJ2-5, with 12 bases identical to TRBD2. The germline CDR1 and CDR2 sequences are LNHDA and SQIVND (reference sequence). The CDR3 runs 15 residues. The CDR3 is CASGIPGLAGETQYF. The DNA for the CDR3 is TGTGCCAGTGGTATCCCGGGACTAGCGGGAGAGACCCAGTACTTC.